These T cell receptor beta chains were read from a single sample in a study of blood T cell repertoires in COVID-19. Generated by immunoSEQ multiplex PCR, the TCRdb table keeps only in-frame clones and is missing some. The table lists 50,000 to 55,000 clones, about 82% of them singletons. Input material: peripheral blood. These receptors were obtained from a woman aged 80 or over with acute or convalescent COVID-19. Each CDR3 is given with its conserved first and last residue. A D gene is named only where the DNA matches it firmly. Size tells how often a clone was seen (once, few, many) or the class of an expanded clone, and some rows leave it out.

size	D	V	J	CDR3	DNA
-	TRBD2	TRBV29-1	TRBJ2-2	CSSRSEAGGGELFF	TGCAGCTCACGGTCAGAGGCGGGAGGCGGGGAGCTGTTTTTT
-	TRBD2	TRBV25-1	TRBJ2-1	CASRRSGGEQFF	TGTGCCAGCAGACGTAGCGGGGGGGAGCAGTTCTTC
few	-	TRBV27	TRBJ1-6	CASRNSQGNSPLHF	TGTGCCAGCCGAAACAGTCAAGGCAATTCACCCCTCCACTTT
-	-	TRBV5-6	TRBJ1-1	CASSPGTLGGAFF	TGTGCCAGCAGCCCCGGGACCTTGGGGGGAGCTTTCTTT
-	-	TRBV5-1	TRBJ2-1	CASSLGATSNAEQFF	TGCGCCAGCAGCTTGGGAGCGACTAGTAATGCTGAGCAGTTCTTC
-	-	TRBV9	TRBJ1-1	CASSVAAHLGPSTEAFF	TGTGCCAGCAGCGTAGCCGCACACCTGGGGCCCAGCACTGAAGCTTTCTTT
-	-	TRBV5-1	TRBJ2-3	CASGRTTDTQYF	TGCGCCAGCGGGCGAACCACAGATACGCAGTATTTT
-	-	TRBV10-2	TRBJ2-6	CASRELWGPGANVLTF	TGCGCCAGCAGGGAGTTGTGGGGGCCAGGGGCCAACGTCCTGACTTTC
-	TRBD2	TRBV9	TRBJ2-3	CASSPRLATDTQYF	TGTGCCAGCAGCCCCCGACTAGCGACAGATACGCAGTATTTT
few	-	TRBV9	TRBJ2-5	CASSLTGTPKETQYF	TGTGCCAGCAGCTTGACCGGGACTCCGAAAGAGACCCAGTACTTC
-	TRBD1	TRBV13	TRBJ2-4	CASQDRENKNIQYF	TGTGCCAGTCAAGACAGGGAGAACAAAAACATTCAGTACTTC
-	-	TRBV19	TRBJ2-5	CASGGWETQYF	TGTGCCAGTGGCGGTTGGGAGACCCAGTACTTC
-	-	TRBV3-1/TRBV3-2	TRBJ1-4	CASSQVAEKLFF	TGTGCCAGCAGCCAAGTAGCTGAAAAACTGTTTTTT
-	-	TRBV11-1	TRBJ2-7	CASSSTYSGEQYF	TGTGCCAGCAGCTCTACCTACAGCGGGGAGCAGTACTTC
-	-	TRBV2	TRBJ1-5	CASSPGLPNQPQHF	TGTGCCAGCAGCCCGGGACTTCCCAATCAGCCCCAGCATTTT
-	TRBD1	TRBV6-5	TRBJ1-6	CASRGQTNSPLHF	TGTGCCAGCAGGGGACAGACAAATTCACCCCTCCACTTT
-	TRBD2	TRBV4-1	TRBJ2-3	CASSQDGGGLTGSDTQYF	TGCGCCAGCAGCCAAGACGGGGGGGGTCTGACGGGGTCTGATACGCAGTATTTT
-	-	TRBV2	TRBJ1-5	CASSDRSNQPQHF	TGTGCCAGCAGTGACAGGAGCAATCAGCCCCAGCATTTT
-	-	TRBV28	TRBJ2-5	CASSYLGGGAGETQYF	TGTGCCAGCAGCTACCTTGGCGGGGGCGCGGGGGAGACCCAGTACTTC
-	TRBD1	TRBV3-1/TRBV3-2	TRBJ1-6	CASSRARGRGYSPLHF	TGTGCCAGCAGCCGAGCTCGGGGCAGGGGGTATTCACCCCTCCACTTT
-	TRBD2	TRBV27	TRBJ2-5	CAIGRGQETQYF	TGTGCTATAGGGAGGGGCCAAGAGACCCAGTACTTC
-	-	TRBV2	TRBJ1-2	CASSDEATGIYGYTF	TGTGCCAGCAGTGATGAGGCCACAGGGATCTATGGCTACACCTTC
-	-	TRBV28	TRBJ1-2	CASSLWLANYGYTF	TGTGCCAGCAGCCTGTGGCTGGCTAACTATGGCTACACCTTC
-	-	TRBV19	TRBJ2-1	CASSISGGLSYNEQFF	TGTGCCAGTAGTATATCGGGGGGCCTCTCCTACAATGAGCAGTTCTTC
-	-	TRBV2	TRBJ1-2	CASSEDSRYTF	TGTGCCAGCAGTGAGGACAGCCGCTACACCTTC
-	TRBD1	TRBV5-1	TRBJ2-2	CASSLGGQGTGELFF	TGCGCCAGCAGCTTGGGGGGACAGGGCACCGGGGAGCTGTTTTTT
-	-	TRBV25-1	TRBJ1-6	CASSRYESVSPLHF	TGTGCCAGCAGTCGGTATGAGTCCGTATCACCCCTCCACTTT
-	TRBD1	TRBV19	TRBJ1-5	CASTTTGRTNQPQHF	TGTGCCAGTACCACGACAGGGAGAACGAATCAGCCCCAGCATTTT
-	TRBD2	TRBV5-8	TRBJ2-5	CASSIGLAGQETQYF	TGTGCCAGCAGCATAGGACTAGCGGGGCAAGAGACCCAGTACTTC
many	-	TRBV10-3	TRBJ1-2	CAISESMSGASGYTF	TGTGCCATCAGTGAGTCGATGTCAGGGGCGTCCGGCTACACCTTC
-	TRBD1	TRBV24-1	TRBJ2-1	CATSEPLTGGTEDEQFF	TGTGCCACCAGTGAACCCCTAACAGGGGGCACGGAGGATGAGCAGTTCTTC
-	-	TRBV7-9	TRBJ2-3	CASSLRKPSTDTQYF	TGTGCCAGCAGCTTAAGAAAGCCCAGCACAGATACGCAGTATTTT
-	TRBD1	TRBV20-1	TRBJ1-6	CSASDTGQGGTYNSPLHF	TGCAGTGCTAGTGACACCGGACAGGGAGGCACCTATAATTCACCCCTCCACTTT
-	TRBD1	TRBV5-1	TRBJ1-1	CASSYDGQGNTEAFF	TGCGCCAGCAGCTACGACGGACAGGGAAACACTGAAGCTTTCTTT
once	-	TRBV18	TRBJ1-2	CASSLGVDYGYTF	TGTGCCAGCTCCTTAGGGGTAGACTATGGCTACACCTTC
-	-	TRBV5-1	TRBJ1-4	CASSLGPFNEKLFF	TGCGCCAGCAGCTTGGGTCCCTTTAATGAAAAACTGTTTTTT
once	TRBD2	TRBV5-4	TRBJ2-5	CASSLKREAGETQYF	TGTGCCAGCAGCTTGAAGCGGGAGGCTGGAGAGACCCAGTACTTC
-	TRBD1	TRBV7-2	TRBJ1-6	CASSPRQGHNSPLHF	TGTGCCAGCAGCCCCCGACAGGGGCATAATTCACCCCTCCACTTT
-	TRBD1	TRBV4-1	TRBJ2-7	CASSRGQGRNEQYF	TGCGCCAGCAGCCGAGGACAGGGGAGGAACGAGCAGTACTTC
-	-	TRBV5-1	TRBJ1-3	CASSLQTATSGNTIYF	TGCGCCAGCAGCTTGCAGACAGCTACCTCTGGAAACACCATATATTTT
-	TRBD1	TRBV24-1	TRBJ2-1	CATSDSKGQYNERQFF	TGTGCCACCAGTGATTCCAAGGGACAGTACAATGAGCGGCAGTTCTTC
-	-	TRBV28	TRBJ1-1	CASSFQNTEAFF	TGTGCCAGCAGTTTTCAGAACACTGAAGCTTTCTTT
-	TRBD2	TRBV4-1	TRBJ2-3	CASSQEPLAGGGDTQYF	TGCGCCAGCAGCCAAGAACCCCTAGCGGGGGGGGGAGATACGCAGTATTTT
-	TRBD2	TRBV9	TRBJ2-1	CASSFSGGLSYNEQFF	TGTGCCAGCAGCTTTAGCGGGGGCCTCTCCTACAATGAGCAGTTCTTC
-	-	TRBV18	TRBJ1-2	CASSPSLEGHGYTF	TGTGCCAGCTCACCCTCCTTGGAGGGCCATGGCTACACCTTC